This T cell receptor beta chain was found in a study of T cells after yellow fever vaccination. In the study overall: SMART-Seq v4 Ultra Low Input prepared libraries from low-cell fractions.

Study results and caveats: Detected again after the booster were most primary-vaccination clones, at approximately 96% CD4 and approximately 85% CD8. The CD4 compartment and the CD8 compartment contained a small share of clonotypes in common.

V lost 2 bases and J 1 base, leaving 11 bases between the germline ends. This CDR3 contains 15 residues. In germline, CDR1 is SEHNR, CDR2 FQNEAQ (reference sequence). 5'RACE template switching added a universal primer site and UMIs to TCR cDNA. TCRdb reprocessed the 5' RACE reads via MiXCR and lists one record per CDR3 protein. Among 100,000 or so distinct CDR3 sequences, roughly 9% were seen once, and the ten largest hold approximately 15%. This clonotype was seen only a few times. Sample: CD8+ T cells not binding an NS4B(214-222) dextramer, sorted from PBMCs, taken more than 13 days after the first yellow fever vaccination. The receptor's source is a man aged 18 to 30 who received the YFV17D yellow fever vaccine. The chain joins TRBV7-9 to TRBJ2-5, with a tentative D call TRBD1 (6 bases). The CDR3 sequence is CASSLISRGQETQYF. The CDR3 bases are TGTGCCAGCAGCTTAATATCCAGGGGCCAAGAGACCCAGTACTTC.